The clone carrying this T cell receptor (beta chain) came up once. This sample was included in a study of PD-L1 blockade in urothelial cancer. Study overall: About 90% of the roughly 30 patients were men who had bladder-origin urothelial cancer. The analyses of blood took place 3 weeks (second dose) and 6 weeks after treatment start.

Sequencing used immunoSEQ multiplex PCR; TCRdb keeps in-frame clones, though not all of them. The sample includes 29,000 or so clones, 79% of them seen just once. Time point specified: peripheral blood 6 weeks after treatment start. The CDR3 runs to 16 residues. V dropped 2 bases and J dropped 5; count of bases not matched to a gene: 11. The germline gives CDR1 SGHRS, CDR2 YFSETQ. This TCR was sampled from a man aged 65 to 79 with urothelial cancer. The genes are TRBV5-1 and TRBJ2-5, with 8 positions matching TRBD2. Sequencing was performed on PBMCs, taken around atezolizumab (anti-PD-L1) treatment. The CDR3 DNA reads TGCGCCAGCAGCTTTGCCCCTCCGGGACTAGGTGAGACCCAGTACTTC. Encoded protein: CASSFAPPGLGETQYF.